Described below is a single T cell receptor (beta chain) sequence and its context. Antigen unknown. These data originate in a study of vaccination and CD4 T cells after COVID-19. For the study at large: Blood was drawn a median roughly 67 days post second dose, range 14 to 241. The peptides that stimulated the cells were overlapping spike peptides from SARS-CoV-2, HCoV-NL63, HCoV-OC43 and HCoV-229E.

Treatment here: roughly 10-day PBMC culture with coronavirus spike peptide pools or control peptides (ViraFEST assay). Negative selection was the method that isolated CD4+ T cells after more than eight days of culture. The Oncomine TCR Beta short-read assay generated sequence data from the DNA of cultured CD4+ T cells. From cultured CD4+ T cells, genomic DNA was extracted. A single record per CDR3 protein comes from TCRdb applying MiXCR to the PCR reads. The sample yields about 10,000 distinct CDR3 sequences, just under 75% seen once. The CDR3 contains 14 residues. V was trimmed by 5 bases and J by 2 bases, leaving 11 bases between them. Looked up from germline, CDR1 is SGHTA and CDR2 is FQGNSA.

This TCR was recovered from a human donor who had recovered from COVID-19. The specimen sequenced was CD4+ T cells from blood, cultured in vitro. This sequence joins TRBV7-2 and TRBJ2-3; maybe TRBD2 (5 bases). The CDR3 nucleotides are TGTGCCAGCAGCAAGCGGCCCAACACAGATACGCAGTATTTT. This codes for CASSKRPNTDTQYF. Based on the CDR3 plus reference TRBV7-2 and TRBJ2-3, the full variable domain is GAGVSQSPSNKVTEKGKDVELRCDPISGHTALYWYRQSLGQGLEFLIYFQGNSAPDKSGLPSDRFSAERTGGSVSTLTIQRTQQEDSAVYLCASSKRPNTDTQYFGPGTRLTVL.